This TCR beta chain was profiled in a study of tumor-infiltrating lymphocytes in primary liver carcinoma. Germline DNA was also extracted, while the blood RNA originated from unsorted whole blood. Before surgery, around 4 milliliters of EDTA blood were taken. With a constant-region primer, TCR beta cDNA was made from approximately 450 ng of total RNA. Library construction for TCR beta comprised three nested multiplex PCR rounds performed with slightly modified ARM-PCR. The study ran its first two PCR rounds for approximately 10 cycles each, using TRBV1-TRBV30 forward primers and a C-beta reverse primer. TCRdb re-called the multiplex PCR reads through MiXCR, storing one row per CDR3 protein. The sample yields around 330,000 distinct CDR3 sequences, 65% seen once. The CDR3 consists of 21 residues. Losses at the gene ends were 1 base for V and 2 bases for J; bases not matched to a gene: 17. Germline CDR1 is MNHNY and CDR2 is SVGAGI (reference sequence).

This clonotype originated in a man aged 35 to 55 with primary liver carcinoma and hepatitis B virus infection. What was sequenced was peripheral blood. The chain employs TRBV6-6 and TRBJ2-5; 12 bases are a match to TRBD1. The DNA for the CDR3 is TGTGCCAGCAGTTACTTCCCGGGACAGGGGGCGGTTATGGGACGGCAAGAGACCCAGTACTTC. Its translation is CASSYFPGQGAVMGRQETQYF.